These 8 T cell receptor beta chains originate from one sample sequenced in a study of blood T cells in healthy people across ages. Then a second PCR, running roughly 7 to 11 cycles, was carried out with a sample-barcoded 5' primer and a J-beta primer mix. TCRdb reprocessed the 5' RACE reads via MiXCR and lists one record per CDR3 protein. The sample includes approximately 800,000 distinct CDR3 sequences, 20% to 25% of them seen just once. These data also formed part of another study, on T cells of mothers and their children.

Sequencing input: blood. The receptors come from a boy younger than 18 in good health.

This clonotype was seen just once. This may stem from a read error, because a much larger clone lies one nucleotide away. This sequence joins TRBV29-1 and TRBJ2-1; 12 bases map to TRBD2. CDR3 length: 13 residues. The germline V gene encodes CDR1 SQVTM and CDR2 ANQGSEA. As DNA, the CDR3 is TGCAGCGTTGAAGGGGGACTAGCGGGTGAGCGGTTCTTC. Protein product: CSVEGGLAGERFF.

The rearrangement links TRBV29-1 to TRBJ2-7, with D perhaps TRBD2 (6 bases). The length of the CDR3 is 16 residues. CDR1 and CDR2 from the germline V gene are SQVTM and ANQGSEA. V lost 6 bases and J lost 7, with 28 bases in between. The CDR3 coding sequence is TGCAGCGTGAGTACCTTTTCCGGGACCCTCGGAGGGGAGCAGTACTTC. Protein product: CSVSTFSGTLGGEQYF.

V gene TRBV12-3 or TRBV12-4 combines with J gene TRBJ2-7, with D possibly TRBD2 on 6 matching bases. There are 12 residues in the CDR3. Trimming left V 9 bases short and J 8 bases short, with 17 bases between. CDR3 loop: CASGTWYEKQYF. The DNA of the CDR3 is TGTGCCAGTGGGACTTGGTATGAGAAGCAGTACTTC.

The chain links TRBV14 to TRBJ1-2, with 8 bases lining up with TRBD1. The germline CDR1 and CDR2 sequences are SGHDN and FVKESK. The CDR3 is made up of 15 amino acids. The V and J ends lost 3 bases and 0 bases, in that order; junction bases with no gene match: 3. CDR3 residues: CASSHRQGTNYGYTF. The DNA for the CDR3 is TGTGCCAGCAGCCACCGACAGGGGACTAACTATGGCTACACCTTC. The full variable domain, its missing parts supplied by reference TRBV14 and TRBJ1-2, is EAGVTQFPSHSVIEKGQTVTLRCDPISGHDNLYWYRRVMGKEIKFLLHFVKESKQDESGMPNNRFLAERTGGTYSTLKVQPAELEDSGVYFCASSHRQGTNYGYTFGSGTRLTVV.

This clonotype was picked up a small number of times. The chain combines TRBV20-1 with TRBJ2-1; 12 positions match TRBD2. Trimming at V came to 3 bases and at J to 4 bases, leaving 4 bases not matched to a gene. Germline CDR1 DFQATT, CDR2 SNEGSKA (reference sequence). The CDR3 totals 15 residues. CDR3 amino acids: CSARKLAGGYNEQFF. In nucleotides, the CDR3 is TGCAGTGCTAGGAAGCTAGCGGGAGGGTACAATGAGCAGTTCTTC.

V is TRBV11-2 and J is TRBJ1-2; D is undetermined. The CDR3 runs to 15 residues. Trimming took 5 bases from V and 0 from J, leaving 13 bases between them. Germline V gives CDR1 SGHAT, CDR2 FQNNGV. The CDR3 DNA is TGTGCCAGCAGCCCGGACTCAATCCCTAACTATGGCTACACCTTC. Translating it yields CASSPDSIPNYGYTF.

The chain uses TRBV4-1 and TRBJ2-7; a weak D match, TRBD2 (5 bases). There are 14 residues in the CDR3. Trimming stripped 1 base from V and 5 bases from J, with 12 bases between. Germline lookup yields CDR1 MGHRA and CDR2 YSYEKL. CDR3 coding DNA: TGCGCCAGCAGCCAAGCCCCGGGATGGGACGAGCAGTACTTC. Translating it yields CASSQAPGWDEQYF.

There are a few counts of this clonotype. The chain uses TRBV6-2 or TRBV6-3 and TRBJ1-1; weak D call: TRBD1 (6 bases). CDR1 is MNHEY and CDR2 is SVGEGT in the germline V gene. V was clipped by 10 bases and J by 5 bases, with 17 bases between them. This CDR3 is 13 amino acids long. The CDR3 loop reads CATYRGGGTEAFF. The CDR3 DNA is TGTGCCACCTATCGGGGGGGCGGAACTGAAGCTTTCTTT.